These 23 T cell receptor beta chains originate from one sample sequenced in a study of response to subunit inactivated influenza vaccine. TCRdb called the RT-PCR reads again in MiXCR, with one record for every CDR3 protein. Among 400,000 to 650,000 distinct CDR3 sequences listed, approximately 7.8% were seen once. The sequencing here drew on PBMCs from blood, taken around 25 months after vaccination. The source of these receptors is a man between 50 and 75 years old who received an inactivated influenza vaccine.

V usage is TRBV27 and J usage is TRBJ1-6; perhaps TRBD1 as D (5 bases). Germline CDR1 reads MNHEY; CDR2 reads SMNVEV (reference sequence). The CDR3 runs to 14 residues. Trimming took off 3 bases at V and 13 bases at J, with 16 bases between the two ends. CDR3 region: CASSFRDGFVPLHF. The CDR3 bases are TGTGCCAGCAGTTTTCGGGACGGGTTTGTGCCCCTCCACTTT.

This sequence joins TRBV18 and TRBJ2-3, with a weak D call TRBD1 (5 bases). V dropped 4 bases and J dropped 0 bases, with 20 bases sitting between them. Germline V CDR1 and CDR2: KGHSH, LQKENI. CDR3 length: 18 amino acids. CDR3 amino acids: CASSLTSRGATSTDTQYF. The CDR3 DNA is TGTGCCAGCTCACTCACATCACGTGGGGCAACTAGCACAGATACGCAGTATTTT.

The rearrangement uses TRBV14 and TRBJ1-2; weak D call: TRBD1 (6 bases). From germline, CDR1 is SGHDN and CDR2 FVKESK. The CDR3 loop spans 14 amino acids. Between the trimmed V and J ends, which lost 4 bases and 0 bases, there was a span of 9 bases. The CDR3 DNA reads TGTGCCAGCAGCCCCGGGACATCTAACTATGGCTACACCTTC. Amino acids: CASSPGTSNYGYTF. Looking up the rest from reference TRBV14 and TRBJ1-2 gives the full variable domain: EAGVTQFPSHSVIEKGQTVTLRCDPISGHDNLYWYRRVMGKEIKFLLHFVKESKQDESGMPNNRFLAERTGGTYSTLKVQPAELEDSGVYFCASSPGTSNYGYTFGSGTRLTVV.

The table lists this clonotype with a few counts. The chain uses TRBV20-1 and TRBJ1-1; D is unclear. Germline CDR1 is DFQATT and CDR2 is SNEGSKA (reference sequence). V was shortened by 3 bases and J by 5 bases, with 13 bases between the two germline ends. The CDR3 spans 13 residues. CDR3 coding DNA: TGCAGTGCTAGCAACATGGGCAGGACTGAAGCTTTCTTT. As protein: CSASNMGRTEAFF.

This clonotype occurred many times. The J gene is TRBJ2-5, the V gene TRBV6-5; tentative D call: TRBD2 (5 bases). Germline V gene data show CDR1 as MNHEY and CDR2 as SVGAGI. The CDR3 extends over 14 amino acids. V shed 4 bases and J shed 1 base, with 10 bases lying between them. In DNA, the CDR3 is TGTGCCAGCAGTTTGAGTGGGAGCCAAGAGACCCAGTACTTC. The encoded protein is CASSLSGSQETQYF.

This chain joins TRBV6-6 and TRBJ1-2, with 7 bases that match TRBD1. Germline V lookup: CDR1 MNHNY, CDR2 SVGAGI (reference sequence). The ends lost 6 bases at V and 4 bases at J; junction bases unmatched: 5. The CDR3 spans 13 residues. CDR3 sequence: CASSGRDSYGYTF. The CDR3 nucleotides read TGTGCCAGCAGCGGCAGGGACAGCTATGGCTACACCTTC.

The chain couples TRBV20-1 to TRBJ2-5; D gene ambiguous. The CDR3 totals 15 residues. Germline loops: CDR1 DFQATT, CDR2 SNEGSKA (reference sequence). V lost 0 bases to trimming and J lost 4 bases, with 15 bases between them. The CDR3 nucleotides are TGCAGTGCTAGAGATTTGACGGGTGACGGAGAGACCCAGTACTTC. Its translation: CSARDLTGDGETQYF.

V is TRBV7-6 and J is TRBJ2-1; D unclear. Trimming took off 0 bases at V and 13 bases at J, with 25 bases between the two ends. Germline V gene lookup returns CDR1 SGHVS and CDR2 FNYEAQ. This CDR3 is 17 amino acids long. CDR3 nucleotides: TGTGCCAGCAGCTTAGCGCCTGATAAAGGGTCAGCGCCGTTTCAGTTCTTC. Its translation is CASSLAPDKGSAPFQFF.

The rearrangement uses TRBV9 and TRBJ2-2; D call uncertain. Germline V gene lookup returns CDR1 SGDLS and CDR2 YYNGEE. Deletions cut 0 bases from V and 4 bases from J, with 10 bases between. This CDR3 has 15 amino acids. The CDR3 coding sequence is TGTGCCAGCAGCGTAGACCTTCTCGGCACCGGGGAGCTGTTTTTT. It encodes CASSVDLLGTGELFF.

This clonotype was counted only a few times. The chain carries TRBV6-5 and TRBJ2-1; a possible D gene is TRBD2 (5 bases). In germline, CDR1 is MNHEY, CDR2 SVGAGI. Trimming removed 2 bases at V and 7 bases at J, with 15 bases between. The CDR3 length is 15 residues. CDR3 bases: TGTGCCAGCAGTTACGAGGGAGAAGCTTATAATGAGCAGTTCTTC. Protein sequence: CASSYEGEAYNEQFF.

The V and J genes are TRBV20-1 and TRBJ2-7, with D perhaps TRBD1 (5 bases). From germline, CDR1 is DFQATT and CDR2 SNEGSKA (reference sequence). The CDR3 contains 13 residues. Trimming shortened V by 7 bases and J by 3 bases, and 16 bases separated the two germline ends. CDR3 nucleotides: TGCAGTGTGAAGCAGGGAACTGGCTACGAGCAGTACTTC. Translated: CSVKQGTGYEQYF.

This clonotype was observed many times. V gene TRBV27 combines with J gene TRBJ2-7; 11 positions match TRBD1. The CDR3 spans 14 residues. V was clipped by 10 bases and J by 2 bases; unmatched bases: 7. The germline gives CDR1 MNHEY, CDR2 SMNVEV (reference sequence). The CDR3, as DNA: TGTGCCACCCGAGGGGGACAGGGGGCCTACGAGCAGTACTTC. The encoded protein is CATRGGQGAYEQYF.

J is TRBJ2-5 and V is TRBV3-1, with TRBD1 matching over 8 bases. J was trimmed by 3 bases and V by 3 bases; bases with no gene match: 3. Germline loops: CDR1 LGHDT, CDR2 YNNKEL (reference sequence). The CDR3 totals 14 residues. The CDR3 DNA is TGTGCCAGCAGCCACAGGGGGCTAAAAGAGACCCAGTACTTC. Translation: CASSHRGLKETQYF.

This clonotype was found many times. This chain's CDR3 is CASSLGGGSETQYF. CDR3 in DNA: TGTGCCAGCAGCTTAGGTGGGGGGTCAGAGACCCAGTACTTC. V and J are TRBV11-2 and TRBJ2-5, with D possibly being TRBD2 (6 bases). Germline CDR1 SGHAT, CDR2 FQNNGV. V shed 1 base and J shed 4 bases, with 10 bases lying between them. CDR3 length equals 14 residues.

This clonotype has at least ten counts. V usage is TRBV12-3 or TRBV12-4 and J usage is TRBJ2-7, with D maybe TRBD2 (7 bases). Trimming shortened V by 6 bases and J by 4 bases, and 13 bases separated the two germline ends. CDR3 length: 13 amino acids. The CDR3 DNA reads as TGTGCCAGCAGCCGCGGGGGCGGGTACGAGCAGTACTTC. Its translation: CASSRGGGYEQYF.

V is TRBV5-1 and J is TRBJ2-1, with 7 positions matching TRBD1. CDR3 length equals 14 residues. After removal of 0 bases from V and 10 bases from J, the junction contained 7 bases not matched to a gene. The germline V gene has CDR1 SGHRS and CDR2 YFSETQ. The CDR3 protein is CASSLETGVREQFF. DNA of the CDR3: TGCGCCAGCAGCTTGGAAACAGGGGTTCGGGAGCAGTTCTTC. The entire variable domain, with the rest obtained from reference TRBV5-1 and TRBJ2-1, is as follows: KAGVTQTPRYLIKTRGQQVTLSCSPISGHRSVSWYQQTPGQGLQFLFEYFSETQRNKGNFPGRFSGRQFSNSRSEMNVSTLELGDSALYLCASSLETGVREQFFGPGTRLTVL.

The chain employs TRBV20-1 and TRBJ2-7; weak D call: TRBD2 (5 bases). The V gene's germline CDR1 is DFQATT and CDR2 SNEGSKA (reference sequence). Trimming stripped 3 bases from V and 0 bases from J, with 15 bases between. CDR3 length equals 15 residues. The CDR3 DNA reads as TGCAGTGCTAGGATGGGCGGGTTCAGCTCCTACGAGCAGTACTTC. Encoded protein: CSARMGGFSSYEQYF.

This clonotype was seen repeatedly, ten times or more. This sequence joins TRBV29-1 and TRBJ2-2, with D perhaps matching TRBD1 (6 bases). Germline V CDR1 and CDR2: SQVTM, ANQGSEA. Trimming cost V 7 bases and J 0 bases, with 9 bases left between them. The CDR3 is 13 amino acids. The DNA of the CDR3 is TGCAGCGCGCACAGGGCGAACACCGGGGAGCTGTTTTTT. It is translated as CSAHRANTGELFF.

The chain uses TRBV12-3 or TRBV12-4 and TRBJ1-5; a possible D gene is TRBD1 (6 bases). Between the trimmed V and J ends, which lost 6 bases and 6 bases, there was a span of 24 bases. The CDR3 sequence is 17 residues long. CDR3 DNA sequence: TGTGCCAGCAGCCCCACCCGGGGCGGGGGGCGCTTTCAGCCCCAGCATTTT. Translation: CASSPTRGGGRFQPQHF.

This clonotype was observed a handful of times. The chain couples TRBV4-1 to TRBJ1-2, with D unclear. Germline V gene lookup returns CDR1 MGHRA and CDR2 YSYEKL. Trimming stripped 1 base from V and 0 bases from J, with 6 bases between. CDR3 length: 14 residues. CDR3 DNA sequence: TGCGCCAGCAGCCAAGTGGTGGCTAACTATGGCTACACCTTC. Amino acids: CASSQVVANYGYTF.

This clonotype was recorded a few times. The chain has TRBV7-9 and TRBJ1-1; D is uncertain. The V gene lost 2 bases and the J gene lost 6 bases, with 7 bases spanning the gap. Per the germline V gene, CDR1 is SEHNR and CDR2 is FQNEAQ (reference sequence). The CDR3 loop spans 12 amino acids. The CDR3 sequence: CASSLYGSEAFF. As DNA, the CDR3 is TGTGCCAGCAGCTTATACGGTTCTGAAGCTTTCTTT.

This clonotype has at least ten counts. The gene calls are TRBV20-1 and TRBJ2-1; TRBD2 matches 12 bases. The germline V gene encodes CDR1 DFQATT and CDR2 SNEGSKA (reference sequence). The J segment lost 7 bases and the V segment lost 5 bases, leaving 6 bases of the junction unmatched. CDR3 length: 14 residues. The CDR3 protein is CSASSGRAWNEQFF. CDR3 DNA: TGCAGTGCTTCTAGCGGGAGGGCCTGGAATGAGCAGTTCTTC.

This clonotype appeared many times. V and J are TRBV3-1 and TRBJ1-4, with no clear D. Germline assignment: CDR1 LGHDT and CDR2 YNNKEL (reference sequence). Trimming took 2 bases from V and 4 from J, leaving 11 bases between them. The CDR3 sequence is 15 residues long. The DNA of the CDR3 is TGTGCCAGCAGCCAAATCGGTGCAGATAATGAAAAACTGTTTTTT. It codes for CASSQIGADNEKLFF.